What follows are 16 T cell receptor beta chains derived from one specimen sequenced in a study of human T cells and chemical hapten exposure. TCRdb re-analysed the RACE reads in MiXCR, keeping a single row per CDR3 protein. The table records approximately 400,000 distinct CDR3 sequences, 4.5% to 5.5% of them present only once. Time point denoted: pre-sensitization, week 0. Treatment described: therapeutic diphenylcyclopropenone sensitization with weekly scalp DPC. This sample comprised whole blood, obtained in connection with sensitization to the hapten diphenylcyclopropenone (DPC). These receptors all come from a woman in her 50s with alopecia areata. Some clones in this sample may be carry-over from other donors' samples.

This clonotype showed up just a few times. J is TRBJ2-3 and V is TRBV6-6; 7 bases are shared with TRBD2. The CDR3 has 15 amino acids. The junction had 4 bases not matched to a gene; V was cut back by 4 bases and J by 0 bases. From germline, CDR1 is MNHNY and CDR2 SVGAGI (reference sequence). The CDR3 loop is CASSSGTISTDTQYF. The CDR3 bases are TGTGCCAGCAGTTCCGGGACTATTAGCACAGATACGCAGTATTTT.

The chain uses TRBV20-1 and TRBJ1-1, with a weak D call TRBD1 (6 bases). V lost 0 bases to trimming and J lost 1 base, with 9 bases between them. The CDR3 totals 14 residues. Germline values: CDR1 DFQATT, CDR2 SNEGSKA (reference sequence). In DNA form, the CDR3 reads TGCAGTGCTAGAGACCGGACAGCGAACACTGAAGCTTTCTTT. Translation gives CSARDRTANTEAFF.

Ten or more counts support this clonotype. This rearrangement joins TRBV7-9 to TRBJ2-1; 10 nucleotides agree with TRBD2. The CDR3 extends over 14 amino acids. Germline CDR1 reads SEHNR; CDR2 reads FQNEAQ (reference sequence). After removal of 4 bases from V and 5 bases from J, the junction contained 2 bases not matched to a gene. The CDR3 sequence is CASSSSGSHNEQFF. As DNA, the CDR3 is TGTGCCAGCAGCTCTAGCGGGAGCCACAATGAGCAGTTCTTC.

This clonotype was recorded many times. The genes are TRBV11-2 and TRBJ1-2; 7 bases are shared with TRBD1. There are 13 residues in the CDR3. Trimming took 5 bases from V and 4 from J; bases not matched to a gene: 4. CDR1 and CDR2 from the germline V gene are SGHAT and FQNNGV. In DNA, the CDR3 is TGTGCCAGCAGCACTGGGACAGTCTATGGCTACACCTTC. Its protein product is CASSTGTVYGYTF.

The CDR3 DNA sequence: TGTGCCACCAGCAGAGAGGCCGGGGCCGCCTACGAGCAGTACTTC. Translating it yields CATSREAGAAYEQYF. The rearrangement links TRBV15 to TRBJ2-7; D tentatively reads TRBD1 or TRBD2 (5 bases each). The CDR3 spans 15 residues. Germline CDR1 LNHNV, CDR2 YYDKDF (reference sequence). The ends were cut back, 0 bases at V and 2 bases at J, with 11 bases in the middle.

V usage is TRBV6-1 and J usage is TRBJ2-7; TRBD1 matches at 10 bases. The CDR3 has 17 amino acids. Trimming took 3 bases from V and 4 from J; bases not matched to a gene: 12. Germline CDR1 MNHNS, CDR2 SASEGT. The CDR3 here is CASSETTKRTGGYEQYF. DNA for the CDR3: TGTGCCAGCAGTGAGACCACGAAGAGGACAGGGGGGTACGAGCAGTACTTC.

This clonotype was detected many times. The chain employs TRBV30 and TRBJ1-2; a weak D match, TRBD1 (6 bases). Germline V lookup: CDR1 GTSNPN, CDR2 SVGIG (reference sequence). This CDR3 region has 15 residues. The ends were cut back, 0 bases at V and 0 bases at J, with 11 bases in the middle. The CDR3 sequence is CAWSVGQISNYGYTF. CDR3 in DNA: TGTGCCTGGAGTGTCGGACAGATCTCTAACTATGGCTACACCTTC.

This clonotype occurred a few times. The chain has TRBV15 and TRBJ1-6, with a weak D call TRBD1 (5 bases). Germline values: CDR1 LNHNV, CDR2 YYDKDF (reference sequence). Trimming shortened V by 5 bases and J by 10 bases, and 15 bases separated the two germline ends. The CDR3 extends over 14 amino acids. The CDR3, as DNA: TGTGCCACCAGCCCCGCCAGGGTACAGTCACCCCTCCACTTT. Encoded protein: CATSPARVQSPLHF.

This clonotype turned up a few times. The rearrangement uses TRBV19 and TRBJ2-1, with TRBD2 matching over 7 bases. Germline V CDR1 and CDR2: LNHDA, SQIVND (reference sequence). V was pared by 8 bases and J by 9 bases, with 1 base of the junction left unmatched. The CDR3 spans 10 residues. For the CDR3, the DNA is TGTGCCAGTGGCGGGGGTGAGCAGTTCTTC. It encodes CASGGGEQFF.

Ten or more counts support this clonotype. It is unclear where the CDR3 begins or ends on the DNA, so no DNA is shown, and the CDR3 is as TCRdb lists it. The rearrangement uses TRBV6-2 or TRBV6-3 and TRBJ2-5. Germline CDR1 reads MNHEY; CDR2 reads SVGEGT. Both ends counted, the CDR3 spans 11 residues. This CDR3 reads CASSSSETQYF.

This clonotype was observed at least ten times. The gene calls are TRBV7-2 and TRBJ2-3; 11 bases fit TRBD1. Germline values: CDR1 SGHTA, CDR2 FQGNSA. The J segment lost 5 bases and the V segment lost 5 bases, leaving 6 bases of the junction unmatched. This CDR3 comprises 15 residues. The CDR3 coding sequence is TGTGCCAGCAGCCGCCCGGGACAGGGGGGAGATACGCAGTATTTT. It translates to CASSRPGQGGDTQYF.

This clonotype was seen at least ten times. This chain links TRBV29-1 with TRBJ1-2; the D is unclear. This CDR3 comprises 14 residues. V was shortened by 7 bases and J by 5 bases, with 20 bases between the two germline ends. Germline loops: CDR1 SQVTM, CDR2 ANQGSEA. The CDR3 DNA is TGCAGCGCCCCGAGCACAGTACCCGTATATGGCTACACCTTC. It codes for CSAPSTVPVYGYTF.

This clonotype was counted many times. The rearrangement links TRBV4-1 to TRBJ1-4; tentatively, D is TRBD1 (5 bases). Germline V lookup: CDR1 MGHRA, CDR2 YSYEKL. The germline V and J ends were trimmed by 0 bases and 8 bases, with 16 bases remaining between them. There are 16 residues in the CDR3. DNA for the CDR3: TGCGCCAGCAGCCAAGATGCAGGGCAGGGCAGGGAAAAACTGTTTTTT. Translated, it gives CASSQDAGQGREKLFF.

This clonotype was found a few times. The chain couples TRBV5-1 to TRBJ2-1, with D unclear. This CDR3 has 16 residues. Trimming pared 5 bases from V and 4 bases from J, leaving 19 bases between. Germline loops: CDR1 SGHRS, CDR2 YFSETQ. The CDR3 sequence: CASSPTGTSTYNEQFF. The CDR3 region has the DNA TGCGCCAGCAGTCCAACCGGAACAAGCACTTACAATGAGCAGTTCTTC. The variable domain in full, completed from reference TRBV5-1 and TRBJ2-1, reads KAGVTQTPRYLIKTRGQQVTLSCSPISGHRSVSWYQQTPGQGLQFLFEYFSETQRNKGNFPGRFSGRQFSNSRSEMNVSTLELGDSALYLCASSPTGTSTYNEQFFGPGTRLTVL.

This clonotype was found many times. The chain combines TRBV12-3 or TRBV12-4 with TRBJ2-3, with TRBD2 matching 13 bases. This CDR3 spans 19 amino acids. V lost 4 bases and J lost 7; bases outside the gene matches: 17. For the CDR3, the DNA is TGTGCCAGCAGTTCCCCCTCCGGGACTAGCGGGAACCGCATTAATACGCAGTATTTT. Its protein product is CASSSPSGTSGNRINTQYF.

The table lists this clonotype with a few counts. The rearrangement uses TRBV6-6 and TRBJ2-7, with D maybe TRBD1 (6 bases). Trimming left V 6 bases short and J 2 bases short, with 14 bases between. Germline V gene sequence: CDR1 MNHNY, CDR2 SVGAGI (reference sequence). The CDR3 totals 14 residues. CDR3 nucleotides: TGTGCCAGCAGCCCCCGGGACAATGCCTACGAGCAGTACTTC. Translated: CASSPRDNAYEQYF.